These 20 T cell receptor beta chains were sequenced from one sample in a study of graft-versus-host responses after intestinal transplantation. Sequencing was performed with immunoSEQ multiplex PCR; in TCRdb, only in-frame clones are kept and a portion is missing. Of approximately 50,000 clones listed, about 90% are singletons. Material: PBMCs, obtained 26 days after transplant. These receptors all stem from a human patient who received an intestinal transplant, so some T cells may come from the graft donor.

The chain carries TRBV7-9 and TRBJ1-4; 7 nucleotides line up with TRBD1. The CDR3 runs to 15 residues. Germline loops: CDR1 SEHNR, CDR2 FQNEAQ (reference sequence). V was pared by 6 bases and J by 4 bases, with 8 bases of the junction left unmatched. The CDR3 reads CASSKGTVGNEKLFF. For the CDR3, the DNA is TGTGCCAGCAGTAAGGGGACAGTGGGTAATGAAAAACTGTTTTTT.

This clone came up once. The chain employs TRBV28 and TRBJ1-3; tentative D call: TRBD1 (6 bases). Germline CDR1 MDHEN, CDR2 SYDVKM. The CDR3 totals 15 residues. V was trimmed by 3 bases and J by 10 bases, leaving 19 bases between them. DNA of the CDR3: TGTGCCAGCAGTTTTGCCTGGACAGTCGGAGGTACCATATATTTT. Its protein product is CASSFAWTVGGTIYF.

The chain is built from TRBV5-4 and TRBJ2-7; TRBD1 matches 8 bases. Germline CDR1 and CDR2: SGHNT and YYREEE (reference sequence). This CDR3 is built from 14 residues. J gave up 5 bases and V 0 bases, and 4 bases lay outside the gene matches. The CDR3 bases are TGTGCCAGCAGCTTGGTATCAGGGGGCAACGAGCAGTACTTC. Amino acid sequence: CASSLVSGGNEQYF.

This chain joins TRBV6-1 and TRBJ1-5, with a possible D match to TRBD1 (6 bases). V was pared by 0 bases and J by 5 bases, with 17 bases between. From germline, CDR1 is MNHNS and CDR2 SASEGT. The CDR3 extends over 17 amino acids. This CDR3 is CASSEAKEDRPYQPQHF. Written as DNA, the CDR3 is TGTGCCAGCAGTGAAGCGAAGGAAGACAGGCCCTATCAGCCCCAGCATTTT.

V usage is TRBV4-2 and J usage is TRBJ2-1; 9 bases match TRBD2. The CDR3 covers 14 residues. J gave up 8 bases and V 4 bases, and 6 bases lay outside the gene matches. The V gene's germline CDR1 is LGHNA and CDR2 YNFKEQ. CDR3 sequence: CASSPAGGPDEQFF. CDR3 coding DNA: TGTGCCAGCAGCCCGGCGGGGGGGCCGGATGAGCAGTTCTTC.

This clone appeared a single time. The chain carries TRBV10-1 and TRBJ2-4; 8 positions match TRBD1. Germline values: CDR1 WNHNN, CDR2 SYGVQD (reference sequence). There are 15 residues in the CDR3. V trimming: 4 bases; J trimming: 1 base; junction bases outside the gene matches: 3. In nucleotides, the CDR3 is TGCGCCAGCAGTGCCCGGGACAGGGCCAAAAACATTCAGTACTTC. This translates into CASSARDRAKNIQYF.

J is TRBJ1-2 and V is TRBV7-2; 12 bases align to TRBD1. In germline, CDR1 is SGHTA, CDR2 FQGNSA. The CDR3 runs 14 residues. The ends lost 5 bases at V and 4 bases at J; junction bases unmatched: 2. CDR3 nucleotides: TGTGCCAGCAGCCCGGGACAGGGGGCCTATGGCTACACCTTC. It translates to CASSPGQGAYGYTF.

This clone was counted once. The chain has TRBV7-9 and TRBJ1-1, with a possible D match to TRBD1 (5 bases). The ends were cut back, 6 bases at V and 3 bases at J, with 17 bases in the middle. Per the germline V gene, CDR1 is SEHNR and CDR2 is FQNEAQ (reference sequence). CDR3 size: 15 residues. CDR3 nucleotides: TGTGCCAGCAGATCAAAGGGCAGGGAGGACACTGAAGCTTTCTTT. Encoded protein: CASRSKGREDTEAFF.

The gene calls are TRBV9 and TRBJ2-7; D is possibly TRBD1 (5 bases). The CDR3 loop spans 16 amino acids. Deletions cut 4 bases from V and 3 bases from J, with 20 bases between. Germline V gene lookup returns CDR1 SGDLS and CDR2 YYNGEE. The CDR3 sequence: CASSTRPTESFYEQYF. Here the CDR3 DNA reads TGTGCCAGCAGCACTCGACCGACAGAGAGCTTCTACGAGCAGTACTTC.

The J gene is TRBJ1-6, the V gene TRBV6-5; 8 positions agree with TRBD1. Germline V CDR1 and CDR2: MNHEY, SVGAGI. This CDR3 is 15 amino acids long. V shed 7 bases, J shed 3 bases, and the junction held 5 bases outside the gene matches. For the CDR3, the DNA is TGTGCCAGCACTCCGACAGGGGTCTATAATTCACCCCTCCACTTT. Translation gives CASTPTGVYNSPLHF.

The chain is built from TRBV29-1 and TRBJ1-4; D remains ambiguous. The CDR3 is 12 amino acids. V was cut by 4 bases and J by 8 bases, with 11 bases left in between. From germline, CDR1 is SQVTM and CDR2 ANQGSEA. The DNA for the CDR3 is TGCAGCGTTGGGTTTATGGGCGAAAAACTGTTTTTT. Amino acid sequence: CSVGFMGEKLFF.

The gene calls are TRBV19 and TRBJ2-2; 9 nucleotides agree with TRBD2. This CDR3 comprises 16 residues. Germline CDR1 LNHDA, CDR2 SQIVND (reference sequence). V shed 2 bases, J shed 3 bases, and the junction held 4 bases outside the gene matches. CDR3 coding DNA: TGTGCCAGTAGTATACTTAGCGGGAGATACACCGGGGAGCTGTTTTTT. It translates to CASSILSGRYTGELFF.

The chain is built from TRBV27 and TRBJ1-1; the D gene is possibly TRBD1 (5 bases). This CDR3 is 13 amino acids long. Germline-derived CDR1 and CDR2 are MNHEY and SMNVEV (reference sequence). Trimming left V 6 bases short and J 4 bases short, with 12 bases between. The CDR3 DNA sequence: TGTGCCAGCAGGTGGGCGGGGGTCACTGAAGCTTTCTTT. This codes for CASRWAGVTEAFF.

This rearrangement joins TRBV20-1 to TRBJ2-3; unclear D gene. From germline, CDR1 is DFQATT and CDR2 SNEGSKA (reference sequence). Trimming took 4 bases from V and 2 from J, leaving 4 bases between them. This CDR3 spans 11 amino acids. The CDR3 reads CSATSTDTQYF. DNA of the CDR3: TGCAGTGCTACGTCCACAGATACGCAGTATTTT.

V usage is TRBV6-1 and J usage is TRBJ2-6; unclear D gene. There are 15 residues in the CDR3. CDR1 is MNHNS and CDR2 is SASEGT in the germline V gene. The germline V and J ends were trimmed by 2 bases and 0 bases, with 5 bases remaining between them. CDR3 amino acids: CASSEQVSGANVLTF. DNA of the CDR3: TGTGCCAGCAGTGAACAGGTCTCTGGGGCCAACGTCCTGACTTTC.

The rearrangement links TRBV11-1 to TRBJ2-7; a weak D match, TRBD2 (7 bases). Germline CDR1 is SGHAT and CDR2 is FQDESV (reference sequence). The CDR3 consists of 16 residues. V shed 5 bases and J shed 0 bases, with 17 bases lying between them. The CDR3 spells CASSPGRGHLSYEQYF. CDR3 nucleotides: TGTGCCAGCAGCCCTGGGAGGGGACACCTCTCCTACGAGCAGTACTTC.

The J gene is TRBJ2-3, the V gene TRBV28; D might be TRBD2 (6 bases). The CDR3 sequence is 14 residues long. The germline V and J ends were trimmed by 6 bases and 2 bases, with 12 bases remaining between them. Germline V gives CDR1 MDHEN, CDR2 SYDVKM. DNA for the CDR3: TGTGCCAGCAGGGTAGGGACTTTCACAGATACGCAGTATTTT. Protein sequence: CASRVGTFTDTQYF.

The chain is built from TRBV6-1 and TRBJ1-3; 9 bases agree with TRBD1. The CDR3 consists of 14 residues. Losses at the gene ends were 10 bases for V and 1 base for J; bases not matched to a gene: 5. Germline CDR1 reads MNHNS; CDR2 reads SASEGT. The CDR3 DNA follows: TGTGCCATATCCGGGACAGGGTCTGGAAACACCATATATTTT. Protein product: CAISGTGSGNTIYF.

The V gene is TRBV6-1, the J gene TRBJ2-3; no reliable D call. The V end lost 4 bases, the J end lost 4 bases, and 12 bases lay between the germline ends. This CDR3 comprises 14 residues. Germline-derived CDR1 and CDR2 are MNHNS and SASEGT. The CDR3 here is CASSALTRPDTQYF. DNA for the CDR3: TGTGCCAGCAGTGCCTTGACTCGTCCAGATACGCAGTATTTT.

This sequence joins TRBV28 and TRBJ1-1, with TRBD1 as a possible D gene (5 bases). Deletions cut 1 base from V and 0 bases from J, with 18 bases between. CDR1 and CDR2 (germline): MDHEN, SYDVKM. The CDR3 is 18 residues long. DNA of the CDR3: TGTGCCAGCAGTTTATACCCGGCCCTAGGGGTTATGAACACTGAAGCTTTCTTT. Translated, it gives CASSLYPALGVMNTEAFF. Drawing the rest from reference TRBV28 and TRBJ1-1, the complete variable domain is DVKVTQSSRYLVKRTGEKVFLECVQDMDHENMFWYRQDPGLGLRLIYFSYDVKMKEKGDIPEGYSVSREKKERFSLILESASTNQTSMYLCASSLYPALGVMNTEAFFGQGTRLTVV.